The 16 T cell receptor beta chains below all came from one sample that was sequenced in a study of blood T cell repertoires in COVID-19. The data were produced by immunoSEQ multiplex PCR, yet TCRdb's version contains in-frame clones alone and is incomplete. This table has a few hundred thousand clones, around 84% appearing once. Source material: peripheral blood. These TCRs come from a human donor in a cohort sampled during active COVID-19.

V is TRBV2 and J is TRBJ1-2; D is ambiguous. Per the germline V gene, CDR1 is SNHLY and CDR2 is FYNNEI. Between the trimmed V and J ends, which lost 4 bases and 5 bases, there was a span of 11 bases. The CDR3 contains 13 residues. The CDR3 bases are TGTGCCAGCAGTGTTGGAGGGAGGTATGGCTACACCTTC. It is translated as CASSVGGRYGYTF. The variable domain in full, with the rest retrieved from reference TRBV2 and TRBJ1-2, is EPEVTQTPSHQVTQMGQEVILRCVPISNHLYFYWYRQILGQKVEFLVSFYNNEISEKSEIFDDQFSVERPDGSNFTLKIRSTKLEDSAMYFCASSVGGRYGYTFGSGTRLTVV.

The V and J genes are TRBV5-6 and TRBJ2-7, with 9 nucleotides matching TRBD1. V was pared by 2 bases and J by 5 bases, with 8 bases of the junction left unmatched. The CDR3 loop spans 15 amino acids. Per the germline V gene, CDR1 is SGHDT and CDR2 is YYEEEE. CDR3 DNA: TGTGCCAGCAGCTTAGTCGGGACAGGGTATGACGAGCAGTACTTC. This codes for CASSLVGTGYDEQYF.

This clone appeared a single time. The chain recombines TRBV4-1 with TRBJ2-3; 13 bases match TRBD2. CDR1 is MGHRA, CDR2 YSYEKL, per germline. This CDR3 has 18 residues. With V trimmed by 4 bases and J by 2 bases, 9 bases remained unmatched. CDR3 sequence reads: CASSPGTSGTFPTDTQYF. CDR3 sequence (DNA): TGCGCCAGCAGCCCCGGGACTAGCGGGACGTTCCCCACAGATACGCAGTATTTT.

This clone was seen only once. In DNA, the CDR3 is TGTGCCAGCAATGGAGCGGGCGGGTATAATTCACCCCTCCACTTT. This translates into CASNGAGGYNSPLHF. The chain carries TRBV6-6 and TRBJ1-6; the D is unclear. Germline CDR1 MNHNY, CDR2 SVGAGI (reference sequence). V was cut by 7 bases and J by 4 bases, with 14 bases left in between. CDR3 length equals 15 residues.

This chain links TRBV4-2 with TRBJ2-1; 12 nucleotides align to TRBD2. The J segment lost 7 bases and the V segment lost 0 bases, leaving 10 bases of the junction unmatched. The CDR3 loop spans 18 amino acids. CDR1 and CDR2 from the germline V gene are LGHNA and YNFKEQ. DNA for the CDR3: TGTGCCAGCAGCCAAGAGCTAGCGGGGGGGCCTTCAGGGAATGAGCAGTTCTTC. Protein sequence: CASSQELAGGPSGNEQFF.

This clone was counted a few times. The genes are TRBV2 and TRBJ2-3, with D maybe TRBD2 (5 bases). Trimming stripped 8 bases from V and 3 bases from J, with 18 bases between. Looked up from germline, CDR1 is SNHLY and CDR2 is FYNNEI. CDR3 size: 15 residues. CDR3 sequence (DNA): TGTGCCAGCGGTACGCTGACTGGACTGACAGATACGCAGTATTTT. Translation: CASGTLTGLTDTQYF.

The CDR3, as DNA: TGCGCCAGCAAAGGACTAGCGGGAGCAGAGACCCAGTACTTC. Translation: CASKGLAGAETQYF. This chain connects TRBV5-1 to TRBJ2-5; 13 bases line up with TRBD2. This CDR3 has 14 residues. The trim removed 6 bases at V and 4 bases at J, leaving 3 bases unmatched. The V gene's germline CDR1 is SGHRS and CDR2 YFSETQ. Looking up the rest from reference TRBV5-1 and TRBJ2-5 gives the full variable domain: KAGVTQTPRYLIKTRGQQVTLSCSPISGHRSVSWYQQTPGQGLQFLFEYFSETQRNKGNFPGRFSGRQFSNSRSEMNVSTLELGDSALYLCASKGLAGAETQYFGPGTRLLVL.

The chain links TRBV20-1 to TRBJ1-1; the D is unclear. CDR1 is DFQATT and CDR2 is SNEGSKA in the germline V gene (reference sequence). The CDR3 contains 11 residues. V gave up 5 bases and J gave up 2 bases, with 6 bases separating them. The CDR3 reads CSALGNTEAFF. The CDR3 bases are TGCAGTGCTCTAGGAAACACTGAAGCTTTCTTT.

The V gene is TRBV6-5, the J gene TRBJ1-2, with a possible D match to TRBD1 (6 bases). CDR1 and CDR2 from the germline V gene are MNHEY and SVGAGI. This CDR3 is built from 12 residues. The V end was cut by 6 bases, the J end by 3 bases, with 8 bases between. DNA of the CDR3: TGTGCCAGCAGACCAGGGGACTATGGCTACACCTTC. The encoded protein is CASRPGDYGYTF.

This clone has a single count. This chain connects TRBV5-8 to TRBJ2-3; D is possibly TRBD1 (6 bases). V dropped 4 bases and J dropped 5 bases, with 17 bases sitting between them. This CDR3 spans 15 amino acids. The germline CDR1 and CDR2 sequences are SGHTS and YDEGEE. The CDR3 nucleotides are TGTGCCAGCAGCCCACTGACAGGCGCAGGAGATACGCAGTATTTT. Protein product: CASSPLTGAGDTQYF.

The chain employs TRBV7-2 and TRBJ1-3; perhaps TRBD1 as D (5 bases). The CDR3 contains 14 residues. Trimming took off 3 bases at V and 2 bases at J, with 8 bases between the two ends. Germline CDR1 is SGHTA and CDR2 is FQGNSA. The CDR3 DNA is TGTGCCAGCAGCTTCCTACAGGCTGGAAACACCATATATTTT. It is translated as CASSFLQAGNTIYF.

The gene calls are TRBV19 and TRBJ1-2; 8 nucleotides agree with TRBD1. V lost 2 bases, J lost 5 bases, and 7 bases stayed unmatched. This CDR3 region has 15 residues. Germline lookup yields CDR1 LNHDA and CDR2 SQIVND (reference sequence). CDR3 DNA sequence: TGTGCCAGTAGTATACTCCAGGGGGCATCTTATGGCTACACCTTC. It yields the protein CASSILQGASYGYTF.

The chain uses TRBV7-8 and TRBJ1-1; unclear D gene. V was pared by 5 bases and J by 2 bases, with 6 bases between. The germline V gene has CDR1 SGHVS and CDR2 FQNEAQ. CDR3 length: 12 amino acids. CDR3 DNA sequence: TGTGCCAGCAGCCTAACTAACACTGAAGCTTTCTTT. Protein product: CASSLTNTEAFF.

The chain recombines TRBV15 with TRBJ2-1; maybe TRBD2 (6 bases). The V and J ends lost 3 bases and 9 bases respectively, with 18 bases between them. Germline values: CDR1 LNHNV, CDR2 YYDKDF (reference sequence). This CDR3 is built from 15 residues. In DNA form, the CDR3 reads TGTGCCACCAGCAGTGGGTGGATCACGGAGGGTGAGCAGTTCTTC. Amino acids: CATSSGWITEGEQFF.

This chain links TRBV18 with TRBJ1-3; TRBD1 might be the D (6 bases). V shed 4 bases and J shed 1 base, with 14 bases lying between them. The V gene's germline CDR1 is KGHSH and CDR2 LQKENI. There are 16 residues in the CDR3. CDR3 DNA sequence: TGTGCCAGCTCACTTGGACAGACCAATTCTGGAAACACCATATATTTT. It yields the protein CASSLGQTNSGNTIYF.

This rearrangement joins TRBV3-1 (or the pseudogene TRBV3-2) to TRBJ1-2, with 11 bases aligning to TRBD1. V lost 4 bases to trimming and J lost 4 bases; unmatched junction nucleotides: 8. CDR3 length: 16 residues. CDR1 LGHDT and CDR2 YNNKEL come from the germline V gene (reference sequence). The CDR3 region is CASSPRDRGAIYGYTF. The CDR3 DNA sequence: TGTGCCAGCAGCCCCCGGGACAGGGGGGCAATCTATGGCTACACCTTC.